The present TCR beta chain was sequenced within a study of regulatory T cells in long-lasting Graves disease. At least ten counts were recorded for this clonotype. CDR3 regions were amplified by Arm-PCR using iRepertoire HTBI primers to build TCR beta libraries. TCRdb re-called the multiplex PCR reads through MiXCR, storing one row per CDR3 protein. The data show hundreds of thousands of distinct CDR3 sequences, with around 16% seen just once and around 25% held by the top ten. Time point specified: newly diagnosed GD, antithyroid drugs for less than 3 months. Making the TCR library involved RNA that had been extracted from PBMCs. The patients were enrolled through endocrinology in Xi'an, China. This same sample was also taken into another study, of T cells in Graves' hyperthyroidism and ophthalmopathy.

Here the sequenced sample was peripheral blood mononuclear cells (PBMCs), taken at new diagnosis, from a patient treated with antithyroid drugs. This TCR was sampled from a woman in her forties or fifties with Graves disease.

CDR3 in amino acids: CASSKGQAYEQYF. The CDR3 DNA is TGTGCCAGCAGCAAGGGACAGGCATACGAGCAGTACTTC. The rearrangement links TRBV6-1 to TRBJ2-7, with 8 bases that match TRBD1. Germline values: CDR1 MNHNS, CDR2 SASEGT. J was trimmed by 4 bases and V by 6 bases; bases with no gene match: 5. CDR3 size: 13 residues.